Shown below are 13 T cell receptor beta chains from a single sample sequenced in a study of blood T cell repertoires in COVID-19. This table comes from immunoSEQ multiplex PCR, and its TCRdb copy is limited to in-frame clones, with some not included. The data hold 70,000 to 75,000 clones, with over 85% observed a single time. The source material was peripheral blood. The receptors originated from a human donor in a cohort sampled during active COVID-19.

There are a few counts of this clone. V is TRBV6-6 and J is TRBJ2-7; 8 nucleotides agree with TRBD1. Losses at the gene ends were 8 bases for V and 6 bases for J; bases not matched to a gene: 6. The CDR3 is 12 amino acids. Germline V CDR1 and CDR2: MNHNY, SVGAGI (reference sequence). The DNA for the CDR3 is TGTGCCAGCGCGGCAGGGGGCTTCGAGCAGTACTTC. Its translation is CASAAGGFEQYF.

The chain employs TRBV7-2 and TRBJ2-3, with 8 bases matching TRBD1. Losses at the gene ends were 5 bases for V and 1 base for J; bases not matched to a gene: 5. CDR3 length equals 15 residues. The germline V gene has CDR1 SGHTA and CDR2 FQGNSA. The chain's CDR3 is CASSREGQGTDTQYF. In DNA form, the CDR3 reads TGTGCCAGCAGCAGAGAGGGACAGGGCACAGATACGCAGTATTTT. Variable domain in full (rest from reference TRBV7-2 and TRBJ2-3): GAGVSQSPSNKVTEKGKDVELRCDPISGHTALYWYRQSLGQGLEFLIYFQGNSAPDKSGLPSDRFSAERTGGSVSTLTIQRTQQEDSAVYLCASSREGQGTDTQYFGPGTRLTVL.

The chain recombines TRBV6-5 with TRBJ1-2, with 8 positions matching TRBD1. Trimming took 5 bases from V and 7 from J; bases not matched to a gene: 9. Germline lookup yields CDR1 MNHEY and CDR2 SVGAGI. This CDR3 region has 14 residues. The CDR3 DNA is TGTGCCAGCAGTCGACTGACAGGGGAGGTTGGCTACACCTTC. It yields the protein CASSRLTGEVGYTF.

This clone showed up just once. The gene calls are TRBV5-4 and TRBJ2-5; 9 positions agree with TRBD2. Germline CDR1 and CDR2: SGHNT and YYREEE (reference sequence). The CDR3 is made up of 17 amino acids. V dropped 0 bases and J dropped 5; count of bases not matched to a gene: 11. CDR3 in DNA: TGTGCCAGCAGCTTGGGAACTAGCGGGTGGTTTGGGGAGACCCAGTACTTC. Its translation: CASSLGTSGWFGETQYF.

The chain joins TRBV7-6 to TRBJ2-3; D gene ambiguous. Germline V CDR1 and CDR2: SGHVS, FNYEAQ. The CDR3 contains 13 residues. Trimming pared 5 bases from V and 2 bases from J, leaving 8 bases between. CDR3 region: CASSQLPTDTQYF. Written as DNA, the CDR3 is TGTGCCAGCAGCCAACTTCCCACAGATACGCAGTATTTT. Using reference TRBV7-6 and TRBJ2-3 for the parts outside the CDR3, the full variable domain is GAGVSQSPRYKVTKRGQDVALRCDPISGHVSLYWYRQALGQGPEFLTYFNYEAQQDKSGLPNDRFSAERPEGSISTLTIQRTEQRDSAMYRCASSQLPTDTQYFGPGTRLTVL.

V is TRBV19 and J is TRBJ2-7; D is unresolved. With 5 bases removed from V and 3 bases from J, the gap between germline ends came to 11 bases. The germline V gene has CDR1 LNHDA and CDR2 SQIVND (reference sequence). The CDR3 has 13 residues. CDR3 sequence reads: CASSENADYEQYF. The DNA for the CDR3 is TGTGCCAGTAGTGAAAACGCAGACTACGAGCAGTACTTC. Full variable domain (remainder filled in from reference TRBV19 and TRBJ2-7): DGGITQSPKYLFRKEGQNVTLSCEQNLNHDAMYWYRQDPGQGLRLIYYSQIVNDFQKGDIAEGYSVSREKKESFPLTVTSAQKNPTAFYLCASSENADYEQYFGPGTRLTVT.

CDR3 nucleotides: TGCAGCGTTGGGGCGCGAGACAGTATGTATTTT. It is translated as CSVGARDSMYF. V gene TRBV29-1 combines with J gene TRBJ1-3; maybe TRBD1 (5 bases). From germline, CDR1 is SQVTM and CDR2 ANQGSEA. The V end lost 4 bases, the J end lost 16 bases, and 17 bases lay between the germline ends. This CDR3 is built from 11 residues.

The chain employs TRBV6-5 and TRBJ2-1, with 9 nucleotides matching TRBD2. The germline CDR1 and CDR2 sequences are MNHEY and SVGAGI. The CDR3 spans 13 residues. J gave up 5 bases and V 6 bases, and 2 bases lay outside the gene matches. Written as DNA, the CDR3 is TGTGCCAGCAGCGGGACTAGCCACAATGAGCAGTTCTTC. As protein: CASSGTSHNEQFF.

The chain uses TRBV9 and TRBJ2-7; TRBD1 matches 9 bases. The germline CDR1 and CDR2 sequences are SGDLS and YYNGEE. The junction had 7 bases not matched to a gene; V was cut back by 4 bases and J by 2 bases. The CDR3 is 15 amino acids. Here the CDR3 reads CASSPLGTGPYEQYF. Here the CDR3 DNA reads TGTGCCAGCAGCCCCCTAGGGACAGGGCCCTACGAGCAGTACTTC.

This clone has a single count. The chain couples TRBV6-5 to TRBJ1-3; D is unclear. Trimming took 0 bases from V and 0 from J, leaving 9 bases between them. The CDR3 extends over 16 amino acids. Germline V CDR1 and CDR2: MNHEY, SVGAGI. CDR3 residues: CASSYSKAVSGNTIYF. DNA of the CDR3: TGTGCCAGCAGTTACTCGAAGGCGGTCTCTGGAAACACCATATATTTT.

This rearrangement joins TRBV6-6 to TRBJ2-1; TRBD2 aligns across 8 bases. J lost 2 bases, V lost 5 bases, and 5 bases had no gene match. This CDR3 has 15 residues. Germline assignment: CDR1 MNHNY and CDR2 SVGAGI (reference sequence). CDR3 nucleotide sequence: TGTGCCAGCAGTCCAGCGGGAGCAACCTACAATGAGCAGTTCTTC. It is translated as CASSPAGATYNEQFF.

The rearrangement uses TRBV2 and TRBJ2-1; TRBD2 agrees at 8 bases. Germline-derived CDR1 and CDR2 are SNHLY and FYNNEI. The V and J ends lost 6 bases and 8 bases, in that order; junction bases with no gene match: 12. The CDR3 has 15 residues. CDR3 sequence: CASRETGTSLDEQFF. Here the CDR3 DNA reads TGTGCCAGCAGGGAAACCGGGACTAGTCTCGATGAGCAGTTCTTC.

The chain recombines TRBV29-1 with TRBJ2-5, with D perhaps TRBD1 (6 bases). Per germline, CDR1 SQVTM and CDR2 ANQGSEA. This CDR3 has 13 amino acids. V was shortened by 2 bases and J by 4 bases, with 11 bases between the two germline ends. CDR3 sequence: CSVEKGEGETQYF. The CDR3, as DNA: TGCAGCGTTGAAAAGGGGGAAGGAGAGACCCAGTACTTC.